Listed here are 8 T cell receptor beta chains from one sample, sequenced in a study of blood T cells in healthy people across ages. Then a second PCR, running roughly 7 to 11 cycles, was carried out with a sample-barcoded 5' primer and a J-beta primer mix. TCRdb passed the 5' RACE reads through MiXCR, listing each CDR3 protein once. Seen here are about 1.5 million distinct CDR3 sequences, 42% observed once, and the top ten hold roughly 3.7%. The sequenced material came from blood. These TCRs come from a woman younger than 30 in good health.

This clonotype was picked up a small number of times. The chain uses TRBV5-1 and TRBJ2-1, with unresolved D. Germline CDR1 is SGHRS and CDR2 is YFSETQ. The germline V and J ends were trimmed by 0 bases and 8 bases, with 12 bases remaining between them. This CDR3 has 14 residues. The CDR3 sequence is CASSLGAVRDEQFF. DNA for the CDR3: TGCGCCAGCAGCTTGGGAGCTGTGCGCGATGAGCAGTTCTTC.

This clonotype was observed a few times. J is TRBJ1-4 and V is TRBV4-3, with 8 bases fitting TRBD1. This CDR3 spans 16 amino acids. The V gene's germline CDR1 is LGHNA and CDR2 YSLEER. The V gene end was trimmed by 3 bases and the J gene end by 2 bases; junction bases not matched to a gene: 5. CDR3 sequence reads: CASSQIHRGTNEKLFF. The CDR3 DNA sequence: TGCGCCAGCAGCCAGATCCACAGGGGGACTAATGAAAAACTGTTTTTT.

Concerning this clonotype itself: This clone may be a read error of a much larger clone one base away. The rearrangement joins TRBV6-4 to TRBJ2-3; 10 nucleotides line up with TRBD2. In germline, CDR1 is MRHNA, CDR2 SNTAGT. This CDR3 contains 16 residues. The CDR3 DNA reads TGTGGCAGCAGTGAGCTAGCGGGGGAAAGCACAGATACGCAGTATTTT. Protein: CGSSELAGESTDTQYF.

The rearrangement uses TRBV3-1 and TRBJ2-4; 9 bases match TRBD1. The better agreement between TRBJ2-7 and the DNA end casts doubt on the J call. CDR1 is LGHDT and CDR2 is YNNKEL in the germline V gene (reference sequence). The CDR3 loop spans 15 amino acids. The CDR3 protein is CASSPGTGNLYEQYF. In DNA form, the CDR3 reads TGTGCCAGCAGCCCCGGGACAGGGAACTTATACGAGCAGTACTTC.

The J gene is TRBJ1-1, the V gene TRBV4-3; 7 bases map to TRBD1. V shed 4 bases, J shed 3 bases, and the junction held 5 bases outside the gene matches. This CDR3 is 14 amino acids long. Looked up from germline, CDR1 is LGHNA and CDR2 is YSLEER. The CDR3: CASSRGTEYTEAFF. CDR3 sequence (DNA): TGCGCCAGCAGCCGAGGGACAGAGTACACTGAAGCTTTCTTT.

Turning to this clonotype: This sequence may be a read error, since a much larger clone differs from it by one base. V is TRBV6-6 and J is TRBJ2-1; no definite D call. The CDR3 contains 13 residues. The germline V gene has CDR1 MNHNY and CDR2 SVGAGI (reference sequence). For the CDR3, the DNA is TGTGCCTGCAGCCTCCATTCCTACAATGAGCAGTTCTTC. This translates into CACSLHSYNEQFF.

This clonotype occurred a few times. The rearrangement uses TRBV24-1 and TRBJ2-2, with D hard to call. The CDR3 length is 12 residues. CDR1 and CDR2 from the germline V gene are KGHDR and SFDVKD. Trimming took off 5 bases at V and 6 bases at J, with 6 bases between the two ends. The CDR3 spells CATSALAGELFF. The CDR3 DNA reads TGTGCCACCAGTGCCCTCGCCGGGGAGCTGTTTTTT.

CDR3 DNA: TGTGCCAGCAGCACTCGGACTAGCGGGATAGCGGCAGATACGCAGTATTTT. Protein: CASSTRTSGIAADTQYF. The rearrangement links TRBV6-2 or TRBV6-3 to TRBJ2-3; 12 bases match TRBD2. The CDR3 extends over 17 amino acids. Losses at the gene ends were 6 bases for V and 4 bases for J; bases not matched to a gene: 11. Germline values: CDR1 MNHEY, CDR2 SVGEGT.